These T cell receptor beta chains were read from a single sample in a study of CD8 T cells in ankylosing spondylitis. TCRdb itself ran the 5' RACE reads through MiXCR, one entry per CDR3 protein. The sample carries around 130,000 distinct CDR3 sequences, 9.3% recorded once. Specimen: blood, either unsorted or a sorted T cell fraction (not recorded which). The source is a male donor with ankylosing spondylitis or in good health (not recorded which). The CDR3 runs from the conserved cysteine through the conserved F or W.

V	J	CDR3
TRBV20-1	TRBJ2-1	CSADNRETPHNEQFF
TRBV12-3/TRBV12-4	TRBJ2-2	CASSLDVGELFF
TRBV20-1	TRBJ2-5	CSARDGTSGSMETQYF
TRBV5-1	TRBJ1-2	CASRLGAGTDYGYTF
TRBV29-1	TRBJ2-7	CSVEDRGLYEQYF
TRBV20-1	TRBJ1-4	CSARDIGKLFF
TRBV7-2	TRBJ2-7	CASSLGGGVSKQYF
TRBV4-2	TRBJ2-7	CASSQGDPGVPHEQYF
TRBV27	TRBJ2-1	CASSPLTSGSPYNEQFF
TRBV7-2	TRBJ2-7	CASSLGSGSGSRQYF
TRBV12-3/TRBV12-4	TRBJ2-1	CASRAAFSLWQFF
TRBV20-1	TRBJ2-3	CSAKPLGTQDTQYF
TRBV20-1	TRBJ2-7	CSARVAGLSYEQYF
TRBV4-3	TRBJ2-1	CASSQEMWGSSYNEQFF
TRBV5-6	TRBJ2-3	CASSWGTISTDTQYF
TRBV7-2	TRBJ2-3	CASSLESGSTDTQYF
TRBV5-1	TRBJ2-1	CASSLPSGSSYNEQFF
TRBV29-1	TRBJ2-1	CSVEGYRADNEQFF
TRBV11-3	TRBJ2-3	CASSSTTDTQYF
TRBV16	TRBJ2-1	CASSREGSYNEQFF
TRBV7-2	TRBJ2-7	CASSSPGQGGSEQYF
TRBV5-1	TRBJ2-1	CASSLGPEQFF
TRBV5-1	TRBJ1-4	CASRPGTGIKEKLFF
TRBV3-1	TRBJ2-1	CASSQVGGRFF
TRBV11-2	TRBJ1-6	CASSQTGQDNSPLHF
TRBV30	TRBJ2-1	CALTLSGRHYNEQFF
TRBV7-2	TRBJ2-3	CASSLIPYTDTQYF
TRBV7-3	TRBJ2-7	CASSPSDSHIYEQYF
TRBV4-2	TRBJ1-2	CASSQVDIEDGYTF
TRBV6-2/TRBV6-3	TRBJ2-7	CASSSPGTGVRGEQYF
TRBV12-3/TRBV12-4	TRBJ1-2	CASSFQDYGYTF
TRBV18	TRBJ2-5	CASSTTGRQQTQYF